Each of the 23 T cell receptor beta chains below was sequenced from the same sample in a study of Ad26.COV2.S vaccination and SARS-CoV-2 variants. Treatment: around 19 received Ad26.COV2.S at low or high dose, single or two shots; about 5 received placebo; per-sample allocation not given. The investigators took samples on day 63 after the first vaccine or placebo injection. Assay used: immunoSEQ multiplex PCR; TCRdb lists only in-frame clones, some missing. The sample carries more than 300,000 clones, approximately 86% recorded once. This sample comprised peripheral blood, obtained in a trial of Ad26.COV2.S vaccine versus placebo. Receptors originate from a person aged 18-65 years who received the Ad26.COV2.S COVID-19 vaccine or a placebo.

This clone appeared a few times. The chain combines TRBV19 with TRBJ1-1; 11 nucleotides line up with TRBD1. The ends lost 5 bases at V and 2 bases at J; junction bases unmatched: 4. CDR1 is LNHDA and CDR2 is SQIVND in the germline V gene (reference sequence). CDR3 length: 15 residues. DNA for the CDR3: TGTGCCAGTAGTCCCTGGACAGGGGGCAACACTGAAGCTTTCTTT. Protein sequence: CASSPWTGGNTEAFF.

The chain couples TRBV10-2 to TRBJ1-1; the D is unclear. CDR1 is WSHSY and CDR2 is SAAADI in the germline V gene. Trimming removed 7 bases from V and 1 base from J, with 4 bases in between. The CDR3 covers 11 residues. The CDR3 DNA sequence: TGCGCCAGCAAGGGGAACACTGAAGCTTTCTTT. This gives the protein CASKGNTEAFF.

The chain uses TRBV5-6 and TRBJ1-2; D might be TRBD1 (6 bases). V was cut by 6 bases and J by 4 bases, with 19 bases left in between. This CDR3 is built from 15 residues. Germline CDR1 reads SGHDT; CDR2 reads YYEEEE. CDR3 DNA: TGTGCCAGCATGCGGGGGGCACTGAATGGCTATGGCTACACCTTC. Protein: CASMRGALNGYGYTF.

V and J are TRBV7-2 and TRBJ2-4, with D tentatively TRBD2 (6 bases). There are 14 residues in the CDR3. Germline CDR1 SGHTA, CDR2 FQGNSA. Deletions cut 5 bases from V and 6 bases from J, with 14 bases between. DNA for the CDR3: TGTGCCAGCAGCAGACAGACTAGGGGAAACATTCAGTACTTC. It is translated as CASSRQTRGNIQYF.

V gene TRBV6-2 or TRBV6-3 combines with J gene TRBJ2-7, with D perhaps TRBD1 (6 bases). Looked up from germline, CDR1 is MNHEY and CDR2 is SVGEGT. This CDR3 has 15 residues. The ends were cut back, 2 bases at V and 2 bases at J, with 13 bases in the middle. CDR3: CASSYLAGETYEQYF. The CDR3 DNA reads as TGTGCCAGCAGTTACCTGGCAGGGGAGACCTACGAGCAGTACTTC.

The chain has TRBV7-2 and TRBJ2-7, with 10 bases identical to TRBD2. With V trimmed by 2 bases and J by 1 base, 2 bases remained unmatched. The CDR3 is made up of 15 amino acids. The germline CDR1 and CDR2 sequences are SGHTA and FQGNSA. The CDR3 coding sequence is TGTGCCAGCAGCTTAAAACTAGCGGGATCCTACGAGCAGTACTTC. It codes for CASSLKLAGSYEQYF.

This sequence joins TRBV19 and TRBJ1-1; the D is unclear. There are 14 residues in the CDR3. Between the trimmed V and J ends, which lost 5 bases and 6 bases, there was a span of 16 bases. Per germline, CDR1 LNHDA and CDR2 SQIVND (reference sequence). CDR3 residues: CASSRTTVPPEAFF. In DNA, the CDR3 is TGTGCCAGTAGTCGGACTACGGTTCCCCCTGAAGCTTTCTTT.

This sequence joins TRBV5-1 and TRBJ1-1; a possible D gene is TRBD1 (5 bases). Trimming shortened V by 9 bases and J by 1 base, and 16 bases separated the two germline ends. The V gene's germline CDR1 is SGHRS and CDR2 YFSETQ. The CDR3 spans 14 residues. DNA for the CDR3: TGCGCCACCCGGGGGTCCCACTCGAACACTGAAGCTTTCTTT. Its protein product is CATRGSHSNTEAFF.

This clone appeared a single time. V and J are TRBV5-1 and TRBJ2-2, with 12 bases identical to TRBD1. Germline lookup yields CDR1 SGHRS and CDR2 YFSETQ. With 3 bases clipped from V and 6 bases from J, the junction kept 3 bases outside the gene matches. The CDR3 has 15 amino acids. The CDR3 protein is CASSWGQGASGELFF. The CDR3 coding sequence is TGCGCCAGCAGCTGGGGACAGGGGGCTTCCGGGGAGCTGTTTTTT.

The V call is TRBV28, the J call TRBJ1-1, with 7 positions matching TRBD1. This CDR3 is built from 15 residues. Germline V gene lookup returns CDR1 MDHEN and CDR2 SYDVKM. The trim removed 6 bases at V and 3 bases at J, leaving 10 bases unmatched. CDR3 sequence: CASSPDREWDTEAFF. The CDR3 nucleotides read TGTGCCAGCAGCCCTGACAGGGAATGGGACACTGAAGCTTTCTTT.

V and J are TRBV7-6 and TRBJ2-7; 10 bases are a match to TRBD1. The trim removed 4 bases at V and 0 bases at J, leaving 3 bases unmatched. CDR1 and CDR2 from the germline V gene are SGHVS and FNYEAQ. The CDR3 length is 15 residues. This chain's CDR3 is CASSSGTGDSYEQYF. The DNA for the CDR3 is TGTGCCAGCAGCTCCGGGACAGGGGACTCCTACGAGCAGTACTTC.

This chain joins TRBV28 and TRBJ1-1; D is unclear. The CDR3 runs 11 residues. Germline V gene lookup returns CDR1 MDHEN and CDR2 SYDVKM. V lost 7 bases to trimming and J lost 0 bases, with 3 bases between them. CDR3 coding DNA: TGTGCCAGCACGTTGAACACTGAAGCTTTCTTT. Encoded protein: CASTLNTEAFF.

V and J are TRBV6-1 and TRBJ1-5; D remains ambiguous. Trimming pared 3 bases from V and 4 bases from J, leaving 13 bases between. CDR3 length: 15 amino acids. Looked up from germline, CDR1 is MNHNS and CDR2 is SASEGT. The CDR3 spells CASSDYFASNQPQHF. In DNA form, the CDR3 reads TGTGCCAGCAGTGATTATTTCGCGAGTAATCAGCCCCAGCATTTT.

The chain joins TRBV10-3 to TRBJ1-1, with 7 bases lining up with TRBD1. The V and J ends lost 10 bases and 1 base, in that order; junction bases with no gene match: 3. Germline V gene data show CDR1 as ENHRY and CDR2 as SYGVKD. The CDR3 has 12 residues. DNA for the CDR3: TGTGCCAGTCGACAGGGGAACACTGAAGCTTTCTTT. It codes for CASRQGNTEAFF.

V is TRBV7-2 and J is TRBJ2-7; 11 bases line up with TRBD2. The CDR3 is 15 residues long. V was clipped by 5 bases and J by 4 bases; unmatched bases: 7. CDR1 SGHTA and CDR2 FQGNSA come from the germline V gene. CDR3 region: CASSLGTSGYYEQYF. Here the CDR3 DNA reads TGTGCCAGCAGCCTTGGGACTAGCGGTTATTACGAGCAGTACTTC.

This chain joins TRBV19 and TRBJ1-3; no reliable D call. Germline V lookup: CDR1 LNHDA, CDR2 SQIVND (reference sequence). V lost 5 bases to trimming and J lost 0 bases, with 8 bases between them. The CDR3 contains 14 residues. CDR3 amino acids: CASSFAGSGNTIYF. As DNA, the CDR3 is TGTGCCAGTAGTTTTGCGGGCTCTGGAAACACCATATATTTT.

The chain recombines TRBV5-1 with TRBJ2-1; no clear D. The CDR3 consists of 16 residues. Germline V gene sequence: CDR1 SGHRS, CDR2 YFSETQ. V lost 4 bases and J 0 bases, leaving 14 bases between the germline ends. In nucleotides, the CDR3 is TGCGCCAGCAGCCAAGACTCAACCAGCTCCTACAATGAGCAGTTCTTC. The encoded protein is CASSQDSTSSYNEQFF. The full variable domain, completed using reference TRBV5-1 and TRBJ2-1, is KAGVTQTPRYLIKTRGQQVTLSCSPISGHRSVSWYQQTPGQGLQFLFEYFSETQRNKGNFPGRFSGRQFSNSRSEMNVSTLELGDSALYLCASSQDSTSSYNEQFFGPGTRLTVL.

This chain joins TRBV18 and TRBJ2-1, with 10 positions matching TRBD2. Germline V lookup: CDR1 KGHSH, CDR2 LQKENI. The V segment lost 5 bases and the J segment 5 bases; nucleotides outside the gene matches: 12. CDR3 length: 17 residues. The DNA for the CDR3 is TGTGCCAGCTCAGGGTCTCAGCGGGGGGGCCCCAACAATGAGCAGTTCTTC. It codes for CASSGSQRGGPNNEQFF. The full variable domain, rest sourced from reference TRBV18 and TRBJ2-1, is NAGVMQNPRHLVRRRGQEARLRCSPMKGHSHVYWYRQLPEEGLKFMVYLQKENIIDESGMPKERFSAEFPKEGPSILRIQQVVRGDSAAYFCASSGSQRGGPNNEQFFGPGTRLTVL.

This chain links TRBV3-1 (or the pseudogene TRBV3-2) with TRBJ2-7, with TRBD2 identical over 7 bases. The V segment lost 4 bases and the J segment 3 bases; nucleotides outside the gene matches: 12. The CDR3 is made up of 16 amino acids. Germline V gene sequence: CDR1 LGHDT, CDR2 YNNKEL (reference sequence). CDR3 DNA: TGTGCCAGCAGCCTCGAGGTTTTCTCGGGGGGCTACGAGCAGTACTTC. Its protein is CASSLEVFSGGYEQYF.

The chain combines TRBV6-6 with TRBJ2-1; TRBD2 is a possible D gene (6 bases). The V end was cut by 0 bases, the J end by 2 bases, with 11 bases between. Germline-derived CDR1 and CDR2 are MNHNY and SVGAGI (reference sequence). This CDR3 has 16 amino acids. As DNA, the CDR3 is TGTGCCAGCAGTTACTCGCGGGGCGCAACCTACAATGAGCAGTTCTTC. Amino acids: CASSYSRGATYNEQFF.

V usage is TRBV5-5 and J usage is TRBJ1-1; no reliable D call. Germline CDR1 SGHKS, CDR2 YYEKEE (reference sequence). V was trimmed by 1 base and J by 0 bases, leaving 13 bases between them. The CDR3 runs to 16 residues. The CDR3 DNA sequence: TGTGCCAGCAGCTTGATCTACACCGGAATGAACACTGAAGCTTTCTTT. This translates into CASSLIYTGMNTEAFF.

The chain carries TRBV6-5 and TRBJ1-5; D is ambiguous. CDR3 size: 14 residues. V lost 3 bases, J lost 0 bases, and 6 bases lay in between. The germline V gene encodes CDR1 MNHEY and CDR2 SVGAGI. CDR3 DNA: TGTGCCAGCAGTTATACAGATAGCAATCAGCCCCAGCATTTT. This gives the protein CASSYTDSNQPQHF.

The chain joins TRBV19 to TRBJ1-5; 7 positions match TRBD1. V shed 1 base, J shed 2 bases, and the junction held 8 bases outside the gene matches. Germline values: CDR1 LNHDA, CDR2 SQIVND (reference sequence). The CDR3 is 17 amino acids. The CDR3 DNA sequence: TGTGCCAGTAGTATAGGTCCACAGGGGTCTCGCAATCAGCCCCAGCATTTT. Translation: CASSIGPQGSRNQPQHF.